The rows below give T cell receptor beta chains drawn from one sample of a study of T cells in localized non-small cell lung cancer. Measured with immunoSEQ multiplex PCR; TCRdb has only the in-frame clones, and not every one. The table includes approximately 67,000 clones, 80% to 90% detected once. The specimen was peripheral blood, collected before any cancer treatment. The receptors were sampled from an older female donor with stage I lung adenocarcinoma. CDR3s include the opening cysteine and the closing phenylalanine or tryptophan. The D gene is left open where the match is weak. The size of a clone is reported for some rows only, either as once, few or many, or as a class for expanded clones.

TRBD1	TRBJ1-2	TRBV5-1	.	TGCGCCAGCAGCCGTCGAGCCGGGACAGGGGGCGGCTACACCTTC	CASSRRAGTGGGYTF
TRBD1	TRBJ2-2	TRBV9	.	TGTGCCAGCAGCGCAGACCAAAGAAGGACAGGGCCCATCGCCGGGGAGCTGTTTTTT	CASSADQRRTGPIAGELFF
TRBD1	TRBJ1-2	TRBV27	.	TGTGCCAGCAGTATGGGACAGGGGCGGTATGGCTACACCTTC	CASSMGQGRYGYTF
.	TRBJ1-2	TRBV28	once	TGTGCCAGCAGTTTATACGGCTATGGCTACACCTTC	CASSLYGYGYTF
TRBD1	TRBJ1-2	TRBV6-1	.	TGTGCCAGCAGGGACGGGACAGGGAAGGACTATGGCTACACCTTC	CASRDGTGKDYGYTF
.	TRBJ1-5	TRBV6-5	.	TGTGCCAGACGTAGATCACAGCCCCAGCATTTT	CARRRSQPQHF
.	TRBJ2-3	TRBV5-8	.	TGTGCCAGCAGCTCCTGGGGCAGAAACACAGATACGCAGTATTTT	CASSSWGRNTDTQYF
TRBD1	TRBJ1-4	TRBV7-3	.	TGTGCCAGCAGCCCGGGACAGGGGGGCAATGAAAAACTGTTTTTT	CASSPGQGGNEKLFF
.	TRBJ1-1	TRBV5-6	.	TGTGCCAGCAGCTTGCAACAGGGAAAGGGCTGGGACACTGAAGCTTTCTTT	CASSLQQGKGWDTEAFF
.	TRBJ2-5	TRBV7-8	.	TGTGCCAGCAGCCCAGGAGAGACCCAGTACTTC	CASSPGETQYF
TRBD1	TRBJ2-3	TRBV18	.	TGTGCCAGCTCACAGGGACAGGGGGCAACAGATACGCAGTATTTT	CASSQGQGATDTQYF
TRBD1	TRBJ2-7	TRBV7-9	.	TGTGCCACCCGACAGGGGGCAGGCTACGAGCAGTACTTC	CATRQGAGYEQYF
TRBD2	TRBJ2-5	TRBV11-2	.	TGTGCCAGCAGCTCCCAGACTAGCGGGAGTGCGGAGACCCAGTACTTC	CASSSQTSGSAETQYF
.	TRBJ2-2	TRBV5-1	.	TGCGCCAGCAGCTGGGGCGGGTACACCGGGGAGCTGTTTTTT	CASSWGGYTGELFF
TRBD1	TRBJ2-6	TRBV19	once	TGTGCCAGTAGTATAGGACGCGCAGGGGGAACTGGGGCCAACGTCCTGACTTTC	CASSIGRAGGTGANVLTF
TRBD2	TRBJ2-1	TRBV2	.	TGTGCCAGCACGGGACTAGCGGGAGCCTACAATGAGCAGTTCTTC	CASTGLAGAYNEQFF
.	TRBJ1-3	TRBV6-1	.	TGTGCCAGCAGTGAAGGGGGAACAGTCTCTGGAAACACCATATATTTT	CASSEGGTVSGNTIYF
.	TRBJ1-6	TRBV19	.	TGTGCCAGTAGTATAGTGAACAGGGCGAATTCACCCCTCCACTTT	CASSIVNRANSPLHF
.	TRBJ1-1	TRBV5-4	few	TGTGCCAGCAGCTTGAGAGAAGGGAACACTGAAGCTTTCTTT	CASSLREGNTEAFF
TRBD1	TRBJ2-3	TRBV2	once	TGTGCCAGCACACAGGGGGCTACCACAGATACGCAGTATTTT	CASTQGATTDTQYF
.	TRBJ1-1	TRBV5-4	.	TGTGCCAGCAGCTCCGGGGGAATTGGTGAAGCTTTCTTT	CASSSGGIGEAFF
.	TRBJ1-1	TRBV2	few	TGTGCCAGCAGGGACATCGGGGGATCATCTGAAGCTTTCTTT	CASRDIGGSSEAFF
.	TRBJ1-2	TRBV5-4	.	TGTGCCAGCACCTCCGCGGGGGGGATGGGCGGCTACACCTTC	CASTSAGGMGGYTF
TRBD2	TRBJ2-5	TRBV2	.	TGTGCCAGCACTGCGGGGGGGTTGGAGACCCAGTACTTC	CASTAGGLETQYF
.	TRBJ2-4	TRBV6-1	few	TGTGCCGGAGGGGACAGCCGTGGAAACATTCAGTACTTC	CAGGDSRGNIQYF
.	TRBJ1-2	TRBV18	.	TGTGCCAGCTCACGAGGACCCTCTGGCTACACCTTC	CASSRGPSGYTF
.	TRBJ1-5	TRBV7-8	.	TGTGCCAGCAGCTTAGGATGGGAACAGCCCCAGCATTTT	CASSLGWEQPQHF
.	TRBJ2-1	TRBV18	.	TGTGCCAGCTCACCATCATGGGAGGGGGCCTACAATGAGCAGTTCTTC	CASSPSWEGAYNEQFF
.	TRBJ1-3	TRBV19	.	TGTGCCAGTAGCGAGGGCAGCCTCTCTGGAAACACCATATATTTT	CASSEGSLSGNTIYF
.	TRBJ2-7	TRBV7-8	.	TGTGCCAGCAGCTCCCGATTGGGATTCGAGCAGTACTTC	CASSSRLGFEQYF
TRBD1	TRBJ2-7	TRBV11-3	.	TGTGCCAGCAGCAAGTCGGGACAGGGTTTCGAGCAGTACTTC	CASSKSGQGFEQYF
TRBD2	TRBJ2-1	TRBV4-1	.	TGCGCCAGCAGCCCCCGCGGGGGCTCCTACAATGAGCAGTTCTTC	CASSPRGGSYNEQFF
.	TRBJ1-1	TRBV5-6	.	TGTGCCAGCAGCTTGGCCGGGACACCGAACACTGAAGCTTTCTTT	CASSLAGTPNTEAFF
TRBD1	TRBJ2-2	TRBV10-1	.	TGCGCCAGCCAAGGGGGCCATAACACCGGGGAGCTGTTTTTT	CASQGGHNTGELFF
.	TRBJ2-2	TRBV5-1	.	TGCGCCAGCAGCCGCCAGACGGGGGAATTCACCGGGGAGCTGTTTTTT	CASSRQTGEFTGELFF
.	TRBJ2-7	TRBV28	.	TGTGCCAGTCAGATAACACCTGGACGGGAGCAGTACTTC	CASQITPGREQYF
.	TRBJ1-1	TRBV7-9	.	TGTGCCAGCAGCGACGGTCAGGGAAGAACTGAAGCTTTCTTT	CASSDGQGRTEAFF
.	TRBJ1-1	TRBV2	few	TGTGCCAGCAGGCCTGACAGTACTGAAGCTTTCTTT	CASRPDSTEAFF
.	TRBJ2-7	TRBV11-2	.	TGTGCCAGCAGCTTACGGACAGACTACGAGCAGTACTTC	CASSLRTDYEQYF